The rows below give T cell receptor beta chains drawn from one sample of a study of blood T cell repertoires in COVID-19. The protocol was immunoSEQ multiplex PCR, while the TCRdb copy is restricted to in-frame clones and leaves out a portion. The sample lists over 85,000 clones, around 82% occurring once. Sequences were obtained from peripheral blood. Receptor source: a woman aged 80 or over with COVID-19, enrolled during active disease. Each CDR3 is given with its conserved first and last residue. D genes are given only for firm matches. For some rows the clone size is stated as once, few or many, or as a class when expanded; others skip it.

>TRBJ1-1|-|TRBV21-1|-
TGTGCCAGCAGCAAAGGCCCCGGGGGGGGTTTAGAGAACACTGAAGCTTTCTTT
CASSKGPGGGLENTEAFF
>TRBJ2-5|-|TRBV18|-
TGTGCCAGCTCACCATTCTCCCTCCAGTACCAAGAGACCCAGTACTTC
CASSPFSLQYQETQYF
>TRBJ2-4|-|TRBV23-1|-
TGCGCCAGCAGTCAGAAGGCCCTCGGGGTGATCTTAGCCAAAAACATTCAGTACTTC
CASSQKALGVILAKNIQYF
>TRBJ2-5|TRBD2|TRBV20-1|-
TGCAGTGCTAGTAGCGCGGGGGGGCTTGAGACCCAGTACTTC
CSASSAGGLETQYF
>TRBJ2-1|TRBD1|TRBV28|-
TGTGCCAGCAGTTCTATCTGGACAGGGTTCTACAATGAGCAGTTCTTC
CASSSIWTGFYNEQFF
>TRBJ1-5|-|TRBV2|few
TGTGCCAGCAGTGAATGGGGGGGACAGCCCCAGCATTTT
CASSEWGGQPQHF
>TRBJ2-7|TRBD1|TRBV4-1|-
TGCGCCAGCAGCGGACAGGGGGCAGAGAGATACGAGCAGTACTTC
CASSGQGAERYEQYF
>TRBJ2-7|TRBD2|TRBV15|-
TGTGCCACCAGCAGGGGAGGGTCTTCCTACGAGCAGTACTTC
CATSRGGSSYEQYF
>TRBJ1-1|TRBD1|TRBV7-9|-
TGTGCCAGCAGCTCGGGACAGGGTTGGCCTGAAGCTTTCTTT
CASSSGQGWPEAFF
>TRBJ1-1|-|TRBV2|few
TGTGCCAGCAGTTACACGACAGAAAGCCAAGCTTTCTTT
CASSYTTESQAFF
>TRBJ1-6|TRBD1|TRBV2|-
TGTGCCAGCACTGGGACAGGGGATTCACCCCTCCACTTT
CASTGTGDSPLHF
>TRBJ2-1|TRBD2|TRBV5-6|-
TGTGCCAGCAGCTTACTAGCGGGAGGCGAGCAGTTCTTC
CASSLLAGGEQFF
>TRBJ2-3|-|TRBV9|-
TGTGCCAGCAGCCGGGGGGCGGGCGGAACTAGCACAGATACGCAGTATTTT
CASSRGAGGTSTDTQYF
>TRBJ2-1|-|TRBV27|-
TGTGCCAGCTGCTCACAGGGTCCGGATTACAATGAGCAGTTCTTC
CASCSQGPDYNEQFF
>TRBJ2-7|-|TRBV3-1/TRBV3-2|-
TGTGCCAGCAGTCGAAACAGGGACTCCTACGAGCAGTACTTC
CASSRNRDSYEQYF
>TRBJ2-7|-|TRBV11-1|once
TGTGCCAGCAGCTTACGAGGTTCCTACGAGCAGTACTTC
CASSLRGSYEQYF